This TCR beta chain is from a study of blood T cells in healthy people across ages. The use of a sample-barcoded 5' primer and a J-beta primer mix characterized a second PCR of roughly 6 to 11 cycles. Each cDNA was tagged by a template-switch adaptor containing 12 random nucleotides. TCRdb reprocessed the 5' RACE reads with MiXCR, giving one entry per CDR3 protein. The sample lists roughly 930,000 distinct CDR3 sequences, 48% occurring once. Germline CDR1 MNHEY, CDR2 SVGAGI. V dropped 10 bases and J dropped 3 bases, with 10 bases sitting between them. The CDR3 length is 13 residues. Caucasian, healthy and from Russia, the donors were aged between about 6 and 90. Each sample had at least 6 million PBMCs isolated. Only a few counts were recorded for this clonotype.

The chain combines TRBV6-5 with TRBJ1-6; D gene uncertain. The TCR originated in a young man in good health. Sequenced sample: blood. DNA for the CDR3: TGTGCCACCCAGATCGGCTATAATTCACCCCTCCACTTT. It specifies CATQIGYNSPLHF.